This T cell receptor beta chain was found in a study of blood T cell repertoires in COVID-19. Study-level information: COVID-19 samples from acute and convalescent phases originated in the United States, Italy and Spain. PBMCs, B-cell-depleted T cells, or T cells provided the cDNA or gDNA that made up the material.

Authors' processing steps: Quantification of nucleated cells was approximated via reference gene primer amplification. Sequencing used immunoSEQ multiplex PCR; TCRdb keeps in-frame clones, though not all of them. D and trimming come from the DNA, and the V and J calls and clone size come from that table. The repertoire consists of around 190,000 clones, with 70% to 85% occurring once and the leading ten covering around 12%. CDR3 size: 16 residues. Per germline, CDR1 SGHTS and CDR2 YDEGEE. V was clipped by 2 bases and J by 4 bases; unmatched bases: 6. Sequenced sample: peripheral blood. This receptor was taken from a woman aged 45-60 years with acute or convalescent COVID-19. V and J are TRBV5-8 and TRBJ1-1; 12 bases align to TRBD1. The CDR3 DNA is TGTGCCAGCAGCTTTTCCGGGACAGGGGGCGTCACTGAAGCTTTCTTT. Translating it yields CASSFSGTGGVTEAFF.